The T cell receptor beta chain described here comes from a study of T cells in Graves' hyperthyroidism and ophthalmopathy. Study-wide findings and caveats: Ophthalmopathy stood apart from stable hyperthyroidism in a 13 V-J model. The blood repertoire included most of the expanded thyroid clonotypes above 0.001.

In regard to this clonotype: What it recognizes is unknown.

Exclusion followed for patients with uncontrolled infection, other autoimmune disease, pregnancy or lactation. Used for diagnoses were clinical symptoms, serum thyroxine and TRAb, thyroid ultrasound and orbital computed tomography. Germline assignment: CDR1 SGHTA and CDR2 FQGNSA. CDR3 size: 16 residues. With 6 bases removed from V and 7 bases from J, the gap between germline ends came to 19 bases. RNA transcripts gave rise to amplified TCR beta CDR3 regions. Primed by the HTBI set, a first-round RT-PCR was run on the TCR CDR3. TCRdb analysed the multiplex PCR reads with MiXCR anew, one entry per CDR3 protein. This sample has tens of thousands of distinct CDR3 sequences, with roughly 51% found just once.

The receptor's source is a young man with Graves' hyperthyroidism. This rearrangement joins TRBV7-2 to TRBJ1-6, with D maybe TRBD1 (6 bases). Sequencing was done on a sample of peripheral blood or thyroid tissue (not recorded which). Here the CDR3 reads CASSETGTRGNSPLHF. CDR3 DNA: TGTGCCAGCAGTGAGACCGGGACAAGGGGCAATTCACCCCTCCACTTT.